The 28 T cell receptor beta chains given below trace back to one sample, sequenced in a study of early T cells in non-severe SARS-CoV-2 infection. TCRdb reanalysed the 5' RACE reads using MiXCR and keeps one entry per CDR3 protein. This table has over 30,000 distinct CDR3 sequences, 5% to 7% appearing once. The sequencing input was whole blood. The receptors were sampled from an adult who was a healthcare worker with PCR-confirmed SARS-CoV-2 infection or an uninfected control (not recorded which).

The chain combines TRBV28 with TRBJ2-1; D not certain. CDR3 length: 14 residues. Trimming removed 0 bases from V and 5 bases from J, with 8 bases in between. Germline-derived CDR1 and CDR2 are MDHEN and SYDVKM. This chain's CDR3 is CASSLWDLNNEQFF. Written as DNA, the CDR3 is TGTGCCAGCAGTTTATGGGACCTAAACAATGAGCAGTTCTTC.

This clonotype was seen only a few times. The chain couples TRBV6-1 to TRBJ2-3; D perhaps matches TRBD2 (7 bases). Per germline, CDR1 MNHNS and CDR2 SASEGT. The CDR3 totals 15 residues. Trimming removed 5 bases at V and 5 bases at J, with 17 bases between. As DNA, the CDR3 is TGTGCCAGCAGTCACGGTTCGGGGGGCGGAGATACGCAGTATTTT. Encoded protein: CASSHGSGGGDTQYF.

This clonotype was recorded many times. CDR3 sequence (DNA): TGCGCCAGCAGAGGAGACGGCGAAAAACTGTTTTTT. Its protein product is CASRGDGEKLFF. The chain employs TRBV4-3 and TRBJ1-4; D is ambiguous. The CDR3 runs to 12 residues. Germline V lookup: CDR1 LGHNA, CDR2 YSLEER. Trimming left V 6 bases short and J 8 bases short, with 10 bases between.

The rearrangement links TRBV2 to TRBJ2-5; 9 bases agree with TRBD1. V lost 4 bases, J lost 4 bases, and 7 bases stayed unmatched. The CDR3 contains 15 residues. In germline, CDR1 is SNHLY, CDR2 FYNNEI. The CDR3 DNA follows: TGTGCCAGCAGTGGAACCAAGACAGGGGGAGAGACCCAGTACTTC. Translating it yields CASSGTKTGGETQYF.

This clonotype was seen ten or more times. This sequence joins TRBV5-4 and TRBJ2-7, with 7 positions matching TRBD1. Germline V gene lookup returns CDR1 SGHNT and CDR2 YYREEE (reference sequence). V was clipped by 2 bases and J by 2 bases; unmatched bases: 7. The CDR3 is made up of 15 amino acids. The CDR3 DNA reads TGTGCCAGCAGCTTAAGCCGGGACAGTACCTACGAGCAGTACTTC. Translating gives CASSLSRDSTYEQYF.

This clonotype was counted ten times or more. This sequence joins TRBV7-2 and TRBJ2-5, with 8 bases aligning to TRBD2. V was clipped by 5 bases and J by 2 bases; unmatched bases: 4. The CDR3 extends over 14 amino acids. Germline CDR1 is SGHTA and CDR2 is FQGNSA. The chain's CDR3 is CASSVIAGQETQYF. In nucleotides, the CDR3 is TGTGCCAGCAGCGTAATAGCGGGGCAAGAGACCCAGTACTTC.

This clonotype appeared many times. The genes are TRBV24-1 and TRBJ1-5; no clear D gene. CDR3 length: 14 residues. Germline values: CDR1 KGHDR, CDR2 SFDVKD. The V and J ends lost 9 bases and 3 bases respectively, with 14 bases between them. CDR3 protein: CATLTLQHNQPQHF. In nucleotides, the CDR3 is TGTGCCACCTTGACGTTACAACACAATCAGCCCCAGCATTTT.

V is TRBV28 and J is TRBJ2-2; the D is unclear. The CDR3 runs to 12 residues. Looked up from germline, CDR1 is MDHEN and CDR2 is SYDVKM. Trimming removed 6 bases from V and 1 base from J, with 3 bases in between. The CDR3 bases are TGTGCCAGCAGGGAGAACACCGGGGAGCTGTTTTTT. Translating gives CASRENTGELFF.

This clonotype was counted many times. The V gene is TRBV11-2, the J gene TRBJ2-1; 9 positions agree with TRBD1. This CDR3 comprises 16 residues. The V and J ends lost 2 bases and 5 bases, in that order; junction bases with no gene match: 7. Germline values: CDR1 SGHAT, CDR2 FQNNGV. The CDR3 reads CASSLFGTGFDNEQFF. The CDR3 nucleotides are TGTGCCAGCAGCTTATTTGGGACAGGGTTCGACAATGAGCAGTTCTTC.

In this sample, this clonotype turned up many times. This chain links TRBV5-1 with TRBJ1-5, with 8 positions matching TRBD1. This CDR3 is built from 15 residues. Germline CDR1 reads SGHRS; CDR2 reads YFSETQ. V lost 6 bases and J lost 2; bases outside the gene matches: 7. The CDR3 protein is CASKISDRGNQPQHF. The CDR3 DNA follows: TGCGCCAGCAAAATTTCGGACAGGGGCAATCAGCCCCAGCATTTT.

This clonotype has more than one count but fewer than ten. The chain combines TRBV4-1 with TRBJ1-2; tentative D call: TRBD1 (5 bases). Trimming stripped 0 bases from V and 4 bases from J, with 12 bases between. The CDR3 runs to 15 residues. CDR1 MGHRA and CDR2 YSYEKL come from the germline V gene. The CDR3 is CASSQDGQGLYGYTF. CDR3 bases: TGCGCCAGCAGCCAAGACGGGCAGGGTCTCTATGGCTACACCTTC.

This clonotype was seen a few times. The gene calls are TRBV7-2 and TRBJ1-6; D ambiguous. Trimming took off 2 bases at V and 6 bases at J, with 11 bases between the two ends. The CDR3 contains 15 residues. CDR1 is SGHTA, CDR2 FQGNSA, per germline. CDR3 coding DNA: TGTGCCAGCAGCTTAAGTCGTCTGCTTAATTCACCCCTCCACTTT. The encoded protein is CASSLSRLLNSPLHF.

This clonotype was counted ten times or more. J is TRBJ2-7 and V is TRBV10-3; TRBD1 agrees at 10 bases. The V segment lost 7 bases and the J segment 3 bases; nucleotides outside the gene matches: 6. Germline CDR1 and CDR2: ENHRY and SYGVKD. CDR3 length: 14 residues. The CDR3 here is CAIKRGQGLYEQYF. The CDR3 DNA reads TGTGCCATCAAGAGGGGACAGGGGCTCTACGAGCAGTACTTC.

This clonotype was found many times. The chain has TRBV12-3 or TRBV12-4 and TRBJ1-6; D is undetermined. The CDR3 is made up of 17 amino acids. Trimming pared 3 bases from V and 7 bases from J, leaving 19 bases between. CDR3 region: CASSFPSRVSRNSPLHF. CDR3 nucleotides: TGTGCCAGCAGTTTTCCCTCGCGGGTTTCCCGAAATTCACCCCTCCACTTT.

This clonotype was seen many times. The genes are TRBV6-5 and TRBJ1-6, with TRBD1 as a possible D gene (5 bases). Trimming pared 6 bases from V and 8 bases from J, leaving 14 bases between. The CDR3 covers 14 residues. The germline CDR1 and CDR2 sequences are MNHEY and SVGAGI. This CDR3 reads CASSRRQRDSPLHF. The CDR3 coding sequence is TGTGCCAGCAGCCGCCGACAGAGGGATTCACCCCTCCACTTT.

The sample holds many counts of this clonotype. The V and J genes are TRBV7-2 and TRBJ2-5; D not certain. The CDR3 loop spans 14 amino acids. V lost 1 base and J 1 base, leaving 7 bases between the germline ends. The germline CDR1 and CDR2 sequences are SGHTA and FQGNSA. The CDR3 DNA sequence: TGTGCCAGCAGCTTAGGTGGGCCCCAAGAGACCCAGTACTTC. It yields the protein CASSLGGPQETQYF.

This clonotype has at least ten counts. The rearrangement links TRBV12-3 or TRBV12-4 to TRBJ2-3, with D possibly being TRBD2 (7 bases). The CDR3 consists of 17 residues. V was cut by 6 bases and J by 0 bases, with 19 bases left in between. As DNA, the CDR3 is TGTGCCAGCAGCTACGTACGGGGGGCCTATAGCACAGATACGCAGTATTTT. Translation gives CASSYVRGAYSTDTQYF.

Ten or more counts support this clonotype. The V and J genes are TRBV5-1 and TRBJ2-1; the match to TRBD1 covers 9 bases. Germline V gene sequence: CDR1 SGHRS, CDR2 YFSETQ. The CDR3 runs 14 residues. J lost 7 bases, V lost 2 bases, and 4 bases had no gene match. The CDR3, as DNA: TGCGCCAGCAGCTTTCCGACAGGGGGAAATGAGCAGTTCTTC. Residues: CASSFPTGGNEQFF. Combining the CDR3 with reference TRBV5-1 and TRBJ2-1 gives the whole variable domain KAGVTQTPRYLIKTRGQQVTLSCSPISGHRSVSWYQQTPGQGLQFLFEYFSETQRNKGNFPGRFSGRQFSNSRSEMNVSTLELGDSALYLCASSFPTGGNEQFFGPGTRLTVL.

This clonotype was seen ten or more times. The V call is TRBV6-2 or TRBV6-3, the J call TRBJ1-5; D remains unclear. Germline assignment: CDR1 MNHEY and CDR2 SVGEGT. V gave up 0 bases and J gave up 3 bases, with 6 bases separating them. The CDR3 sequence is 14 residues long. In nucleotides, the CDR3 is TGTGCCAGCAGTTACTCGACGAACAATCAGCCCCAGCATTTT. Amino acid sequence: CASSYSTNNQPQHF.

Only a few counts were recorded for this clonotype. The J gene is TRBJ1-5, the V gene TRBV20-1, with D uncertain. The CDR3 spans 16 residues. Trimming took off 3 bases at V and 2 bases at J, with 17 bases between the two ends. Germline V gene data show CDR1 as DFQATT and CDR2 as SNEGSKA (reference sequence). Here the CDR3 reads CSASPSAGGGNQPQHF. The CDR3, as DNA: TGCAGTGCTAGCCCCTCGGCCGGAGGAGGCAATCAGCCCCAGCATTTT.

This clonotype was seen ten or more times. The chain has TRBV5-6 and TRBJ1-1; TRBD1 matches at 7 bases. This CDR3 has 16 residues. Per the germline V gene, CDR1 is SGHDT and CDR2 is YYEEEE. V shed 0 bases and J 0 bases; nucleotides not matched to a gene: 5. The CDR3 loop reads CASSLAGDSLNTEAFF. The CDR3 region has the DNA TGTGCCAGCAGCTTGGCCGGGGACAGTTTGAACACTGAAGCTTTCTTT.

This clonotype has at least ten counts. The chain recombines TRBV28 with TRBJ1-5; maybe TRBD1 (6 bases). Germline V gene data show CDR1 as MDHEN and CDR2 as SYDVKM. The CDR3 is 15 amino acids. Trimming left V 4 bases short and J 6 bases short, with 16 bases between. Here the CDR3 reads CASSSSQQGSQPQHF. The CDR3 bases are TGTGCCAGCAGTTCGAGCCAACAGGGAAGTCAGCCCCAGCATTTT.

Many counts were recorded for this clonotype. V and J are TRBV6-1 and TRBJ1-1; D uncertain. The germline V gene has CDR1 MNHNS and CDR2 SASEGT. The CDR3 loop spans 14 amino acids. The ends were cut back, 2 bases at V and 8 bases at J, with 15 bases in the middle. CDR3 sequence (DNA): TGTGCCAGCAGTGAAAACAGCCCAGTGATAGAAGCTTTCTTT. Translating gives CASSENSPVIEAFF.

This clonotype has a count of ten or more. V usage is TRBV4-2 and J usage is TRBJ1-4; D ambiguous. This CDR3 has 16 residues. The germline V gene encodes CDR1 LGHNA and CDR2 YNFKEQ. V lost 0 bases, J lost 9 bases, and 17 bases lay in between. The CDR3 loop is CASSQDRAEGRKKLFF. CDR3 nucleotide sequence: TGTGCCAGCAGCCAAGACCGCGCGGAGGGTAGGAAAAAACTGTTTTTT.

In this sample, this clonotype turned up many times. The CDR3, as DNA: TGTGCCATAGTAAAGGGGGCGGGCGGCTACACCTTC. Translating it yields CAIVKGAGGYTF. This rearrangement joins TRBV12-3 or TRBV12-4 to TRBJ1-2; 7 positions match TRBD1. The V segment lost 10 bases and the J segment 8 bases; nucleotides outside the gene matches: 10. The CDR3 totals 12 residues.

This clonotype was observed a handful of times. J is TRBJ2-3 and V is TRBV24-1; possible D gene TRBD1, 5 bases. Per germline, CDR1 KGHDR and CDR2 SFDVKD. V was cut by 3 bases and J by 1 base, with 10 bases left in between. The CDR3 length is 15 residues. The CDR3 bases are TGTGCCACCAGTGATCCCAGGGAACGCACAGATACGCAGTATTTT. Amino acids: CATSDPRERTDTQYF.

This clonotype came up many times. This chain links TRBV2 with TRBJ1-5; tentatively, D is TRBD1 (6 bases). CDR3 length: 15 amino acids. Trimming pared 7 bases from V and 3 bases from J, leaving 16 bases between. Germline CDR1 SNHLY, CDR2 FYNNEI. The CDR3 region has the DNA TGTGCCAGCACCAAAGACAGGCACTACAATCAGCCCCAGCATTTT. It is translated as CASTKDRHYNQPQHF.

The V call is TRBV5-1, the J call TRBJ2-7, with D possibly being TRBD1 or TRBD2 (5 bases each). CDR3 length: 15 amino acids. Trimming took 4 bases from V and 1 from J, leaving 15 bases between them. Germline V gene data show CDR1 as SGHRS and CDR2 as YFSETQ. CDR3 in amino acids: CASSPTGTQSYEQYF. CDR3 in DNA: TGCGCCAGCAGCCCCACCGGGACCCAATCCTACGAGCAGTACTTC.